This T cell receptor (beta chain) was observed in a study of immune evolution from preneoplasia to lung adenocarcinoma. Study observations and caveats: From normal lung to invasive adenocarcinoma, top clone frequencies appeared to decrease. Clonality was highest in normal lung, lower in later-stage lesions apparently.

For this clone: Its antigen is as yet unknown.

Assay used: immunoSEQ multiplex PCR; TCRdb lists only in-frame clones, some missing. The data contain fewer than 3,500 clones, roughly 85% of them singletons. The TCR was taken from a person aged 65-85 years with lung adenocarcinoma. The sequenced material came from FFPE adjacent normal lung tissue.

CDR3 protein: CASSAGKTYGYTF. CDR3 DNA sequence: TGTGCCAGCAGCGCTGGAAAGACCTATGGCTACACCTTC. The chain carries TRBV11-1 and TRBJ1-2; D ambiguous. The V gene lost 5 bases and the J gene lost 4 bases, with 11 bases spanning the gap. The CDR3 loop spans 13 amino acids. CDR1 is SGHAT, CDR2 FQDESV, per germline (reference sequence).